This entry concerns a single TCR beta chain. The antigen remains unidentified. This specimen comes from a study of human T cells and chemical hapten exposure. Notes on the study in general: The number of TCRs over 1 in 1000 frequency stayed unchanged after DPC.

Trimming took 6 bases from V and 2 from J, leaving 14 bases between them. The CDR3 totals 14 residues. Time point indicated: pre-sensitization, week 0. As for treatment: therapeutic diphenylcyclopropenone sensitization with weekly scalp DPC. TCRdb itself ran the RACE reads through MiXCR, one entry per CDR3 protein. Altogether roughly 380,000 distinct CDR3 sequences are present, 5.1% being singletons, with the ten largest covering 2.5% to 3%. The sequence was obtained from a woman aged 45-59 years with alopecia areata. Some clones in this sample may be carry-over from other donors' samples. This rearrangement joins TRBV12-3 or TRBV12-4 to TRBJ2-7; D is perhaps TRBD1 or TRBD2 (5 bases each). This specimen consisted of whole blood, obtained in connection with sensitization to the hapten diphenylcyclopropenone (DPC). The chain's CDR3 is CASREGTGPYEQYF. The CDR3, as DNA: TGTGCCAGCAGAGAGGGGACGGGACCCTACGAGCAGTACTTC.